This TCR beta chain was captured in a study of T cells after yellow fever vaccination. Study-wide background: For low cell numbers, libraries were made with SMART-Seq v4 Ultra Low Input. Findings and caveats of the study: The bulk population could contribute abundant contaminating clonotypes to FACS-sorted repertoires.

This clonotype was detected many times. What it binds is not known. Using its own MiXCR run on the 5' RACE reads, TCRdb lists one record per CDR3 protein. The sample carries tens of thousands of distinct CDR3 sequences, 7.4% recorded once. This CDR3 contains 15 residues. Germline lookup yields CDR1 LGHDT and CDR2 YNNKEL (reference sequence). Trimming cost V 3 bases and J 4 bases; bases outside gene matches: 7. The chain has TRBV3-1 and TRBJ2-7, with TRBD1 matching over 9 bases. Sequenced material: CD8+ T cells sorted from PBMCs, taken 15 days after the yellow fever booster vaccination. The clonotype comes from a man aged 30-40 years who received the YFV17D yellow fever vaccine. The CDR3, as DNA: TGTGCCAGCAGCCAGCCGGGACAGGGAAGATACGAGCAGTACTTC. This translates into CASSQPGQGRYEQYF.